The 7 T cell receptor beta chains below all came from one sample that was sequenced in a study of blood T cell repertoires in COVID-19. Produced via immunoSEQ multiplex PCR; TCRdb's table is partial and in-frame only. The sample contains approximately 110,000 clones, 80% to 90% of which appear only once. The material sequenced was peripheral blood. The receptors were sampled from a woman older than 75 with acute or convalescent COVID-19.

V gene TRBV7-2 combines with J gene TRBJ1-6; D gene uncertain. The V end was cut by 1 base, the J end by 6 bases, with 7 bases between. The CDR3 has 14 residues. Germline CDR1 reads SGHTA; CDR2 reads FQGNSA. CDR3 residues: CASSLETVNSPLHF. CDR3 nucleotide sequence: TGTGCCAGCAGCTTAGAAACAGTTAATTCACCCCTCCACTTT.

The chain combines TRBV12-3 or TRBV12-4 with TRBJ2-2, with no clear D. The CDR3 contains 13 residues. With 3 bases removed from V and 3 bases from J, the gap between germline ends came to 5 bases. The CDR3 sequence: CASSFFYTGELFF. The CDR3 region has the DNA TGTGCCAGCAGTTTTTTCTACACCGGGGAGCTGTTTTTT.

This clone was seen only once. The chain combines TRBV28 with TRBJ1-4; 7 bases are a match to TRBD1. Per the germline V gene, CDR1 is MDHEN and CDR2 is SYDVKM. J was trimmed by 0 bases and V by 5 bases; bases with no gene match: 9. The CDR3 has 17 amino acids. The DNA of the CDR3 is TGTGCCAGCAGTGCCGACAGGGCGCCTTCAACTAATGAAAAACTGTTTTTT. Protein: CASSADRAPSTNEKLFF. Full variable domain (missing parts from reference TRBV28 and TRBJ1-4): DVKVTQSSRYLVKRTGEKVFLECVQDMDHENMFWYRQDPGLGLRLIYFSYDVKMKEKGDIPEGYSVSREKKERFSLILESASTNQTSMYLCASSADRAPSTNEKLFFGSGTQLSVL.

The V gene is TRBV9, the J gene TRBJ1-4; 10 positions match TRBD1. Germline V gene sequence: CDR1 SGDLS, CDR2 YYNGEE. This CDR3 region has 16 residues. Trimming took 0 bases from V and 4 from J; bases not matched to a gene: 3. The chain's CDR3 is CASSVEGTGVNEKLFF. The CDR3 region has the DNA TGTGCCAGCAGCGTAGAAGGGACAGGGGTTAATGAAAAACTGTTTTTT.

The chain couples TRBV19 to TRBJ2-2; TRBD1 might be the D (5 bases). CDR3 size: 14 residues. Trimming removed 6 bases from V and 1 base from J, with 9 bases in between. Germline CDR1 and CDR2: LNHDA and SQIVND (reference sequence). The CDR3 nucleotides are TGTGCCAGTAGCCCCCAGGGGAACACCGGGGAGCTGTTTTTT. It translates to CASSPQGNTGELFF.

The CDR3 region has the DNA TGTGCCAGTACCGGGACAGCAAACATTCAGTACTTC. This translates into CASTGTANIQYF. The rearrangement links TRBV19 to TRBJ2-4, with TRBD1 matching 7 bases. The CDR3 extends over 12 amino acids. In germline, CDR1 is LNHDA, CDR2 SQIVND (reference sequence). J was trimmed by 6 bases and V by 7 bases; bases with no gene match: 3.

The chain couples TRBV12-3 or TRBV12-4 to TRBJ1-2; a possible D gene is TRBD1 (6 bases). This CDR3 has 13 amino acids. The V and J ends lost 6 bases and 1 base respectively, with 9 bases between them. CDR3 sequence (DNA): TGTGCCAGCAGCAGGGGCGGTAACTATGGCTACACCTTC. Protein product: CASSRGGNYGYTF.